This TCR beta chain was sequenced for a study of blood T cell repertoires in COVID-19. Study-wide background: Sample material is recorded as cDNA or gDNA derived from T cells, B-cell-depleted T cells, or PBMCs.

The CDR3 spans 16 residues. The germline V gene has CDR1 MGHRA and CDR2 YSYEKL. Trimming took 0 bases from V and 4 from J, leaving 13 bases between them. As processed by the authors: Nucleated cell counts were estimated from reference gene primer amplification. Sequenced by immunoSEQ multiplex PCR; TCRdb stores in-frame clones only, minus some. V and J calls and clone size come straight from that table; D and trimming were deduced from the DNA. The sample holds a few hundred thousand clones, 80% seen once. The clonotype originates from a woman aged 40 to 50 with acute COVID-19. The sample was PBMCs or T cells enriched from blood (not recorded which). The rearrangement joins TRBV4-1 to TRBJ2-1; unclear D gene. CDR3 loop: CASSQEGARRYNEQFF. CDR3 DNA: TGCGCCAGCAGCCAAGAGGGCGCGAGACGATACAATGAGCAGTTCTTC.